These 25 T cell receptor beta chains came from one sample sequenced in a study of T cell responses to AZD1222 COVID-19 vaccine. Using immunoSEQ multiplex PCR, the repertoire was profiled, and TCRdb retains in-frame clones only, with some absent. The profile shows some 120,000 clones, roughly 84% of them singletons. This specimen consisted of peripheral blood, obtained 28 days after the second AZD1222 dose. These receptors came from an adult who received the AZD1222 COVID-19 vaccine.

The CDR3 DNA sequence: TGTGCCAGCAGCGCCCGAGCCTCTCTTATAGCCAAAAACATTCAGTACTTC. It specifies CASSARASLIAKNIQYF. The chain uses TRBV7-2 and TRBJ2-4; unclear D gene. Trimming removed 5 bases from V and 0 bases from J, with 17 bases in between. CDR3 length: 17 residues. Germline-derived CDR1 and CDR2 are SGHTA and FQGNSA.

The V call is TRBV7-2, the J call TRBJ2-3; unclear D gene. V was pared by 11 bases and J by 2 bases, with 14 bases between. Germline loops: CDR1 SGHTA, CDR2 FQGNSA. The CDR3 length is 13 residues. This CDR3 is CACTTRVTDTQYF. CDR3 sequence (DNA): TGTGCCTGCACGACCCGCGTCACAGATACGCAGTATTTT. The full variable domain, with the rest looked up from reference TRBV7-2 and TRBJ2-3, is GAGVSQSPSNKVTEKGKDVELRCDPISGHTALYWYRQSLGQGLEFLIYFQGNSAPDKSGLPSDRFSAERTGGSVSTLTIQRTQQEDSAVYLCACTTRVTDTQYFGPGTRLTVL.

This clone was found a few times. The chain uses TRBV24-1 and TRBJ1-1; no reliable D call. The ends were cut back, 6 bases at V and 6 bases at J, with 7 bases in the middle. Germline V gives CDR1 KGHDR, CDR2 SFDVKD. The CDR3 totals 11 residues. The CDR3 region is CATSFRSEAFF. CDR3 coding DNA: TGTGCCACCAGTTTCCGTTCTGAAGCTTTCTTT.

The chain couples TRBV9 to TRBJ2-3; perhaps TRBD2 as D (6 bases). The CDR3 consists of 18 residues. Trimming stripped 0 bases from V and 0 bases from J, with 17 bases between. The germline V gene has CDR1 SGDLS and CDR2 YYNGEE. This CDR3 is CASSVVRGLGTSTDTQYF. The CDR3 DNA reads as TGTGCCAGCAGCGTAGTGCGAGGGCTGGGGACTAGCACAGATACGCAGTATTTT.

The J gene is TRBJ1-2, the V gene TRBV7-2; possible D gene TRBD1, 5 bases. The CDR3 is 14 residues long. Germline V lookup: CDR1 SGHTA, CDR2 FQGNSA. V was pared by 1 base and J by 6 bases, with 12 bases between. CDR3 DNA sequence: TGTGCCAGCAGCTTAGTGTCGACAGTGAATGGCTACACCTTC. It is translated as CASSLVSTVNGYTF.

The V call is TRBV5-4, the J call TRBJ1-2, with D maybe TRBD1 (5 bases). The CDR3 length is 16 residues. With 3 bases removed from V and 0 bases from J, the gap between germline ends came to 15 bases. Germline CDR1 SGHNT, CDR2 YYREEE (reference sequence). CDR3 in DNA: TGTGCCAGCAGCTCCTCTTCGTGGGGGGCTAACTATGGCTACACCTTC. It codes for CASSSSSWGANYGYTF. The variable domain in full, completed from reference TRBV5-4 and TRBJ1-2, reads ETGVTQSPTHLIKTRGQQVTLRCSSQSGHNTVSWYQQALGQGPQFIFQYYREEENGRGNFPPRFSGLQFPNYSSELNVNALELDDSALYLCASSSSSWGANYGYTFGSGTRLTVV.

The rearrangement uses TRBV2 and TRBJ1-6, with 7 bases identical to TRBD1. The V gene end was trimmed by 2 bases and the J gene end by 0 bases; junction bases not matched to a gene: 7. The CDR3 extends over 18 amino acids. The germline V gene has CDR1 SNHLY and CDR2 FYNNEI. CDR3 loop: CASSEKAQGGSYNSPLHF. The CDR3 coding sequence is TGTGCCAGCAGTGAAAAGGCCCAGGGGGGCTCCTATAATTCACCCCTCCACTTT.

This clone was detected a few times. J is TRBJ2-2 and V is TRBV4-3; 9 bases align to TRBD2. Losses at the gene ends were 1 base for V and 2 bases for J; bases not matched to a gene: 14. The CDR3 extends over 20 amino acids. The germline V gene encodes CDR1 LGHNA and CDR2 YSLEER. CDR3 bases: TGCGCCAGCAGCCAAGTAGAGTTTTTCGGCGGGGGGGCTAACACCGGGGAGCTGTTTTTT. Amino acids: CASSQVEFFGGGANTGELFF.

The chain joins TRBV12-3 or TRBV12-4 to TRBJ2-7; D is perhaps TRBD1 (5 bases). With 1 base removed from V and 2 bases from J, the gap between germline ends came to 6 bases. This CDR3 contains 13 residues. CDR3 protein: CASSLGRAYEQYF. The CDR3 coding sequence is TGTGCCAGCAGTTTAGGCAGGGCCTACGAGCAGTACTTC.

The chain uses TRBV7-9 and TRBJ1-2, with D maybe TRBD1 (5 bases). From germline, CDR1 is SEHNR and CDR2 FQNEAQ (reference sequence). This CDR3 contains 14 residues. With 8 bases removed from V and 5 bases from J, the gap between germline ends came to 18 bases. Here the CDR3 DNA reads TGTGCCAGCTTTAAATCCGGGGGTAGTTATGGCTACACCTTC. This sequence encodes CASFKSGGSYGYTF.

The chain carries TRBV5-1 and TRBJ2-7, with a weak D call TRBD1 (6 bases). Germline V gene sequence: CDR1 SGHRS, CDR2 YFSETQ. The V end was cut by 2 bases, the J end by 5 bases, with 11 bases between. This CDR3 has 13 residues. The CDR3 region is CASSFQGTDEQYF. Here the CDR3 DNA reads TGCGCCAGCAGCTTTCAGGGGACGGACGAGCAGTACTTC.

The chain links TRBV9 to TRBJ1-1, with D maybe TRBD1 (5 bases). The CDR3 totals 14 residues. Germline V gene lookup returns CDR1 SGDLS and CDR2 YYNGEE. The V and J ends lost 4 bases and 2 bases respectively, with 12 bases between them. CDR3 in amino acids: CASSLGTGNTEAFF. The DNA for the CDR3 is TGTGCCAGCAGCCTCGGGACGGGAAACACTGAAGCTTTCTTT.

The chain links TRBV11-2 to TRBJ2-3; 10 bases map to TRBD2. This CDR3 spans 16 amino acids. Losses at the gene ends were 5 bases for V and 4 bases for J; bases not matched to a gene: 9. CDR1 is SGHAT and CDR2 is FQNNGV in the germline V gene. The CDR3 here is CASSPRRGTSADTQYF. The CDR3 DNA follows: TGTGCCAGCAGCCCCCGCCGGGGGACTAGCGCAGATACGCAGTATTTT. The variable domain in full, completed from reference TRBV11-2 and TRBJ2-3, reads EAGVAQSPRYKIIEKRQSVAFWCNPISGHATLYWYQQILGQGPKLLIQFQNNGVVDDSQLPKDRFSAERLKGVDSTLKIQPAKLEDSAVYLCASSPRRGTSADTQYFGPGTRLTVL.

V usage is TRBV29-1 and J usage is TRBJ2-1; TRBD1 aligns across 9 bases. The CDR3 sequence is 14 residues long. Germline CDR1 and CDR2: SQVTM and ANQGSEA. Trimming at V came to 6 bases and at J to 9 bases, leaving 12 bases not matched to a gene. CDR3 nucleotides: TGCAGCGTCGCCCGGGACAGGGTTAAGGGTGAGCAGTTCTTC. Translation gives CSVARDRVKGEQFF.

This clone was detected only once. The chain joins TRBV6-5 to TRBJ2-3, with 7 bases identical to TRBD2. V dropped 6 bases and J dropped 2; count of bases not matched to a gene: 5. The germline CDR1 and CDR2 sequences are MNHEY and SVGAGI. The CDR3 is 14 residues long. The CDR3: CASRISGYTDTQYF. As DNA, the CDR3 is TGTGCCAGCAGGATTAGCGGGTACACAGATACGCAGTATTTT.

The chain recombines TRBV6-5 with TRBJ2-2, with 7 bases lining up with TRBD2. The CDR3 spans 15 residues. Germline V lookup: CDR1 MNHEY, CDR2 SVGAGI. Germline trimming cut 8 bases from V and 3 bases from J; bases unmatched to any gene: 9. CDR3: CASSRGGGYTGELFF. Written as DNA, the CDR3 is TGTGCCAGCTCCCGTGGCGGGGGATACACCGGGGAGCTGTTTTTT.

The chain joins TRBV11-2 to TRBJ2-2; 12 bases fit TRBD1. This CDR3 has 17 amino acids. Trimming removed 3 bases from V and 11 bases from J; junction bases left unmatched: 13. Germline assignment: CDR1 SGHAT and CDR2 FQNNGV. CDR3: CASSFRLGQGAFGELFF. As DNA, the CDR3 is TGTGCCAGCAGCTTCCGCCTGGGACAGGGGGCGTTTGGAGAGCTGTTTTTT.

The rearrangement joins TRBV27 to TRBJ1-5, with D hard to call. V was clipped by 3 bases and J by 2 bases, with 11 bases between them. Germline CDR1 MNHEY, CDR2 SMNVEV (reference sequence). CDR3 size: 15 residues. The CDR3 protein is CASSLVPAGNQPQHF. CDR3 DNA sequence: TGTGCCAGCAGTTTGGTTCCCGCTGGCAATCAGCCCCAGCATTTT.

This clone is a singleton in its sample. CDR3 in DNA: TGTGCCAGCACTCAAAAGAGGGTCGGGGACTATGGCTACACCTTC. Protein: CASTQKRVGDYGYTF. The rearrangement joins TRBV28 to TRBJ1-2; D ambiguous. CDR3 size: 15 residues. With 7 bases removed from V and 3 bases from J, the gap between germline ends came to 18 bases. The germline V gene has CDR1 MDHEN and CDR2 SYDVKM.

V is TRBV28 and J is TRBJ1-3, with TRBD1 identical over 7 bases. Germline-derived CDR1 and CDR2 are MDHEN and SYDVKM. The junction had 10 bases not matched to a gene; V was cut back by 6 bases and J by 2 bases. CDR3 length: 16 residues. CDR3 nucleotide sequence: TGTGCCAGCAGCCGCAGGGGGGCGTGGGCTGGAAACACCATATATTTT. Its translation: CASSRRGAWAGNTIYF.

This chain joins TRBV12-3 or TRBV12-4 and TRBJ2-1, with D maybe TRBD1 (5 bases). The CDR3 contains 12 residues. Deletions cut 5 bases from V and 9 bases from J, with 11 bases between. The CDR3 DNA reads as TGTGCCAGCAGTGCCGAAAGGGGTGAGCAGTTCTTC. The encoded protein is CASSAERGEQFF.

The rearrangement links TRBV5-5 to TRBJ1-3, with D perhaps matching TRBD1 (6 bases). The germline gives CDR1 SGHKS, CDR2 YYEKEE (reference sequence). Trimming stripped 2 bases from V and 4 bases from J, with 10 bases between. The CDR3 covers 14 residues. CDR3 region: CASSFQGTGNTIYF. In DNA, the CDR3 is TGTGCCAGCAGCTTTCAGGGGACAGGAAACACCATATATTTT.

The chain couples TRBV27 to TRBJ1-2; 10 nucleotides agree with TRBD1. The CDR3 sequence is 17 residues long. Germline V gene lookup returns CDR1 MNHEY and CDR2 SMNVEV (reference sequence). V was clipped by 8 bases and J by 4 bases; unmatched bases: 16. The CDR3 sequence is CASGPYDRTGGIYGYTF. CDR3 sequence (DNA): TGTGCCAGCGGACCCTACGACCGGACAGGGGGAATCTATGGCTACACCTTC.

The CDR3 DNA reads TGTGCCAGCAGTTACCCAGGAGGGTCCTACGAGCAGTACTTC. Its translation is CASSYPGGSYEQYF. The chain combines TRBV28 with TRBJ2-7; weak D call: TRBD2 (6 bases). Germline V CDR1 and CDR2: MDHEN, SYDVKM. Trimming took 4 bases from V and 1 from J, leaving 11 bases between them. The CDR3 is made up of 14 amino acids.

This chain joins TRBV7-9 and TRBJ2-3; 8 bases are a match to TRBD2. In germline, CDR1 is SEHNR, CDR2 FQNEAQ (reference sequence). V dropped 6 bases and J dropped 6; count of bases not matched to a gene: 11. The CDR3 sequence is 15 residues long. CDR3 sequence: CASSPRLASPDTQYF. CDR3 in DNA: TGTGCCAGCAGTCCCCGACTAGCGAGCCCGGATACGCAGTATTTT. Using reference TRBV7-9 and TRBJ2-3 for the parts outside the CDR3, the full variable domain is DTGVSQNPRHKITKRGQNVTFRCDPISEHNRLYWYRQTLGQGPEFLTYFQNEAQLEKSRLLSDRFSAERPKGSFSTLEIQRTEQGDSAMYLCASSPRLASPDTQYFGPGTRLTVL.